This TCR beta chain was sequenced for a study of blood T cell repertoires in COVID-19. Whole-study context: COVID-19 samples, acute and convalescent, were from the United States, Italy and Spain. PBMCs, B-cell-depleted T cells, or T cells provided the cDNA or gDNA that made up the material.

In the original analysis: Reference gene primer amplification in the assay estimated nucleated cell counts. Data came from immunoSEQ multiplex PCR; TCRdb stores just in-frame clones and leaves some out. V and J calls and clone size are copied from that table; D and trimming were computed from the DNA. This table has just under 45,000 clones, 75% to 90% appearing once. This CDR3 contains 12 residues. V lost 4 bases and J lost 8, with 9 bases in between. Germline assignment: CDR1 MDHEN and CDR2 SYDVKM. The gene calls are TRBV28 and TRBJ1-5; D is unresolved. The clonotype was recovered from a woman aged 40 to 49 with acute or convalescent COVID-19. Input material: peripheral blood. The DNA of the CDR3 is TGTGCCAGCAGTTCAGTGAACAAGCCCCAGCATTTT. Its protein is CASSSVNKPQHF.